The 28 T cell receptor beta chains in this list originate from one sample, sequenced in a study of PD-L1 blockade in urothelial cancer. TCRdb's copy holds only in-frame clones and misses some; the assay was immunoSEQ multiplex PCR. Among tens of thousands of clones, approximately 83% were seen once, and the ten largest hold 15%. Time point indicated: pretreatment peripheral blood. Here the sequenced sample was PBMCs, taken around atezolizumab (anti-PD-L1) treatment. These TCRs come from a man aged 60 to 75 with urothelial cancer.

This chain connects TRBV6-1 to TRBJ2-7; TRBD1 matches at 12 bases. This CDR3 spans 13 amino acids. The germline CDR1 and CDR2 sequences are MNHNS and SASEGT. The ends lost 8 bases at V and 2 bases at J; junction bases unmatched: 1. The CDR3 is CASGDRGPYEQYF. In nucleotides, the CDR3 is TGTGCCAGCGGGGACAGGGGGCCCTACGAGCAGTACTTC.

The J gene is TRBJ1-4, the V gene TRBV5-4; 7 bases are shared with TRBD1. The junction had 8 bases not matched to a gene; V was cut back by 4 bases and J by 5 bases. In germline, CDR1 is SGHNT, CDR2 YYREEE (reference sequence). This CDR3 spans 15 amino acids. This chain's CDR3 is CASSGDRVVNEKLFF. The CDR3 nucleotides are TGTGCCAGCAGCGGAGACAGGGTAGTAAATGAAAAACTGTTTTTT.

The sample holds a few counts of this clone. This sequence joins TRBV9 and TRBJ1-1, with D tentatively TRBD1 (5 bases). The CDR3 spans 13 residues. In germline, CDR1 is SGDLS, CDR2 YYNGEE. Trimming pared 2 bases from V and 1 base from J, leaving 6 bases between. In DNA form, the CDR3 reads TGTGCCAGCAGCGTTACAGGGAACACTGAAGCTTTCTTT. This encodes CASSVTGNTEAFF.

V gene TRBV11-3 combines with J gene TRBJ2-3; 13 bases agree with TRBD2. Germline V gene sequence: CDR1 SGHNT, CDR2 YENEEA. This CDR3 comprises 15 residues. Unmatched junction bases numbered 8, after V lost 5 bases and J lost 9 bases. The CDR3 loop is CASSPRTSGGGTQYF. For the CDR3, the DNA is TGTGCCAGCAGCCCCCGGACTAGCGGGGGCGGGACGCAGTATTTT.

The CDR3 sequence: CASSLQGAAYEQYF. CDR3 nucleotide sequence: TGTGCCAGCAGTCTACAGGGGGCTGCCTACGAGCAGTACTTC. The V and J genes are TRBV27 and TRBJ2-7; 9 bases are shared with TRBD1. With 5 bases clipped from V and 2 bases from J, the junction kept 4 bases outside the gene matches. CDR1 and CDR2 from the germline V gene are MNHEY and SMNVEV (reference sequence). This CDR3 has 14 amino acids.

The V gene is TRBV10-3, the J gene TRBJ1-5, with a weak D call TRBD1 (5 bases). This CDR3 region has 15 residues. The germline V gene has CDR1 ENHRY and CDR2 SYGVKD. Trimming stripped 0 bases from V and 5 bases from J, with 11 bases between. The CDR3 DNA follows: TGTGCCATCAGTGAGTCCGTGGGGGGGGATCAGCCCCAGCATTTT. Protein product: CAISESVGGDQPQHF.

This clone appeared a single time. The genes are TRBV7-2 and TRBJ2-3; D is perhaps TRBD1 (6 bases). CDR1 and CDR2 (germline): SGHTA, FQGNSA. The CDR3 has 15 amino acids. V lost 5 bases and J 1 base, leaving 13 bases between the germline ends. In DNA form, the CDR3 reads TGTGCCAGCAGCCTCCAGAACAGGGGCACAGATACGCAGTATTTT. It specifies CASSLQNRGTDTQYF.

J is TRBJ1-1 and V is TRBV7-9; D perhaps matches TRBD1 (6 bases). This CDR3 has 14 amino acids. Trimming took off 4 bases at V and 3 bases at J, with 12 bases between the two ends. The germline V gene has CDR1 SEHNR and CDR2 FQNEAQ (reference sequence). For the CDR3, the DNA is TGTGCCAGCAGCTATAACTCAGGGGACACTGAAGCTTTCTTT. Its protein is CASSYNSGDTEAFF.

The rearrangement links TRBV21-1 to TRBJ2-7; the table assigns TRBD1, which was not confirmed against the DNA. TRBV21-1 is a pseudogene segment. The CDR3 runs 11 residues. CDR3 sequence (DNA): TGTGCCAGCAGCATCCATTACGAGCAGTACTTC. Its translation is CASSIHYEQYF.

This clone was counted a single time. The rearrangement joins TRBV12-5 to TRBJ2-1; D possibly corresponds to TRBD2 (6 bases). The CDR3 has 15 amino acids. CDR1 and CDR2 from the germline V gene are LGHNT and FRNRAP. The V and J ends lost 1 base and 5 bases respectively, with 12 bases between them. The CDR3 bases are TGTGCTAGTGGTTTGGCCGCGGGGAGCAACAATGAGCAGTTCTTC. Protein product: CASGLAAGSNNEQFF.

The chain couples TRBV29-1 to TRBJ2-7, with 7 bases identical to TRBD1. This CDR3 has 14 amino acids. The V segment lost 1 base and the J segment 0 bases; nucleotides outside the gene matches: 3. Germline CDR1 is SQVTM and CDR2 is ANQGSEA. In nucleotides, the CDR3 is TGCAGCGTTGAAGGGACAGGTGACTCCTACGAGCAGTACTTC. It yields the protein CSVEGTGDSYEQYF.

About this clone itself: One end of the junction fails to match germline, which may point to a read error. The chain has TRBV4-1 and TRBJ2-5; 10 nucleotides line up with TRBD2. Germline assignment: CDR1 MGHRA and CDR2 YSYEKL. The CDR3 totals 16 residues. The CDR3: CASSKEVAGGVETQYF. DNA of the CDR3: TGCGCCAGCAGCAAAGAGGTAGCGGGGGGAGTAGAGACCCAGTACTTC.

The J gene is TRBJ2-1, the V gene TRBV13; 7 nucleotides align to TRBD1. CDR3 size: 13 residues. The germline V gene encodes CDR1 PRHDT and CDR2 FYEKMQ (reference sequence). The trim removed 5 bases at V and 8 bases at J, leaving 6 bases unmatched. The CDR3 DNA reads as TGTGCCAGCAGCCGGGACAGAGGCGATGAGCAGTTCTTC. Protein product: CASSRDRGDEQFF.

This chain links TRBV2 with TRBJ1-6; TRBD1 aligns across 7 bases. The germline gives CDR1 SNHLY, CDR2 FYNNEI. CDR3 length equals 13 residues. Trimming removed 11 bases from V and 6 bases from J; junction bases left unmatched: 7. CDR3: CAGWDSFNSPLHF. The DNA for the CDR3 is TGTGCCGGCTGGGACAGCTTTAATTCACCCCTCCACTTT.

The chain is built from TRBV9 and TRBJ1-2; D possibly corresponds to TRBD1 (5 bases). CDR3 length: 14 amino acids. The V gene lost 1 base and the J gene lost 5 bases, with 12 bases spanning the gap. Germline V gives CDR1 SGDLS, CDR2 YYNGEE. The CDR3 here is CASSVLEGPYGYTF. CDR3 in DNA: TGTGCCAGCAGCGTATTGGAGGGGCCGTATGGCTACACCTTC.

The chain joins TRBV30 to TRBJ2-5; 10 bases agree with TRBD1. The CDR3 runs to 15 residues. In germline, CDR1 is GTSNPN, CDR2 SVGIG (reference sequence). DNA of the CDR3: TGTGCAATCACCCGGGACAGGGGACCCCAAGAGACCCAGTACTTC. It specifies CAITRDRGPQETQYF.

V usage is TRBV7-8 and J usage is TRBJ1-5; the match to TRBD1 covers 7 bases. This CDR3 contains 15 residues. With 5 bases clipped from V and 4 bases from J, the junction kept 8 bases outside the gene matches. The germline V gene has CDR1 SGHVS and CDR2 FQNEAQ. The CDR3 loop reads CASSPQGQMNQPQHF. CDR3 bases: TGTGCCAGCAGCCCCCAGGGACAGATGAATCAGCCCCAGCATTTT.

The genes are TRBV11-2 and TRBJ2-5; TRBD2 matches at 8 bases. V gave up 6 bases and J gave up 3 bases; unmatched junction bases: 18. The germline CDR1 and CDR2 sequences are SGHAT and FQNNGV. This CDR3 is 18 amino acids long. In DNA, the CDR3 is TGTGCCAGCAGGTTTAGAGGGTCGGGAGGGCCCACAAAAGAGACCCAGTACTTC. Its protein product is CASRFRGSGGPTKETQYF.

This rearrangement joins TRBV18 to TRBJ2-6, with TRBD1 matching 8 bases. The ends lost 3 bases at V and 2 bases at J; junction bases unmatched: 3. CDR1 KGHSH and CDR2 LQKENI come from the germline V gene. The CDR3 has 16 amino acids. CDR3 in DNA: TGTGCCAGCTCACCGGACAGGGCGACTGGGGCCAACGTCCTGACTTTC. Its translation is CASSPDRATGANVLTF. Together with reference TRBV18 and TRBJ2-6, the CDR3 gives the full variable domain: NAGVMQNPRHLVRRRGQEARLRCSPMKGHSHVYWYRQLPEEGLKFMVYLQKENIIDESGMPKERFSAEFPKEGPSILRIQQVVRGDSAAYFCASSPDRATGANVLTFGAGSRLTVL.

This chain uses TRBV5-1 with TRBJ2-3; TRBD2 matches 13 bases. Germline V CDR1 and CDR2: SGHRS, YFSETQ. Trimming at V came to 4 bases and at J to 1 base, leaving 6 bases not matched to a gene. The CDR3 sequence is 17 residues long. CDR3 region: CASSRRTSGGGTDTQYF. Here the CDR3 DNA reads TGCGCCAGCAGCAGAAGGACTAGCGGGGGAGGCACAGATACGCAGTATTTT.

The rearrangement uses TRBV30 and TRBJ2-5; 7 positions match TRBD1. CDR3 length: 13 residues. The J segment lost 5 bases and the V segment lost 7 bases, leaving 10 bases of the junction unmatched. Germline lookup yields CDR1 GTSNPN and CDR2 SVGIG (reference sequence). This chain's CDR3 is CALNRGRGETQYF. The CDR3 coding sequence is TGTGCCTTAAACAGGGGTCGCGGGGAGACCCAGTACTTC.

The rearrangement uses TRBV19 and TRBJ1-3; 8 bases are a match to TRBD1. CDR1 and CDR2 from the germline V gene are LNHDA and SQIVND (reference sequence). The CDR3 spans 14 residues. After removal of 5 bases from V and 2 bases from J, the junction contained 2 bases not matched to a gene. CDR3 in amino acids: CASSPGGTGNTIYF. The CDR3 coding sequence is TGTGCCAGTAGTCCAGGGGGCACTGGAAACACCATATATTTT.

The chain links TRBV11-2 to TRBJ2-7, with D perhaps matching TRBD1 (6 bases). The CDR3 contains 12 residues. Deletions cut 2 bases from V and 9 bases from J, with 11 bases between. Germline CDR1 and CDR2: SGHAT and FQNNGV. The CDR3 reads CASSLYRDGQYF. The CDR3 DNA is TGTGCCAGCAGCTTATACAGGGATGGGCAGTACTTC.

This clone is a singleton in its sample. The chain links TRBV11-3 to TRBJ1-1; a weak D match, TRBD1 (5 bases). This CDR3 is built from 14 residues. Trimming took 8 bases from V and 0 from J, leaving 13 bases between them. The germline gives CDR1 SGHNT, CDR2 YENEEA. The CDR3 loop reads CASGVGGMNTEAFF. CDR3 DNA: TGTGCCAGCGGGGTTGGGGGGATGAACACTGAAGCTTTCTTT.

The chain joins TRBV4-2 to TRBJ1-1, with D maybe TRBD1 (5 bases). V was pared by 0 bases and J by 7 bases, with 12 bases between. There are 14 residues in the CDR3. Germline loops: CDR1 LGHNA, CDR2 YNFKEQ. In DNA, the CDR3 is TGTGCCAGCAGCCAAGAGGTATTCAGGGATGAAGCTTTCTTT. Translated: CASSQEVFRDEAFF.

Only a few counts were recorded for this clone. V and J are TRBV7-9 and TRBJ2-7, with D possibly TRBD2 on 5 matching bases. V was cut by 5 bases and J by 6 bases, with 11 bases left in between. Germline V gene lookup returns CDR1 SEHNR and CDR2 FQNEAQ (reference sequence). The CDR3 covers 12 residues. The CDR3 sequence is CASSLWTSEQYF. CDR3 sequence (DNA): TGTGCCAGCAGCCTTTGGACTTCCGAGCAGTACTTC.

This sequence joins TRBV30 and TRBJ1-4, with TRBD1 identical over 8 bases. The CDR3 totals 15 residues. The germline V gene has CDR1 GTSNPN and CDR2 SVGIG (reference sequence). The J segment lost 8 bases and the V segment lost 3 bases, leaving 11 bases of the junction unmatched. The CDR3 is CAWRAPGQALEKLFF. For the CDR3, the DNA is TGTGCCTGGAGGGCTCCGGGACAGGCTTTAGAAAAACTGTTTTTT.

J is TRBJ2-5 and V is TRBV11-2, with D possibly matching TRBD2 (5 bases). This CDR3 has 12 residues. Trimming stripped 3 bases from V and 5 bases from J, with 7 bases between. Looked up from germline, CDR1 is SGHAT and CDR2 is FQNNGV. The CDR3 region has the DNA TGTGCCAGCAGCTTCGGCGGGGAGACCCAGTACTTC. This gives the protein CASSFGGETQYF.